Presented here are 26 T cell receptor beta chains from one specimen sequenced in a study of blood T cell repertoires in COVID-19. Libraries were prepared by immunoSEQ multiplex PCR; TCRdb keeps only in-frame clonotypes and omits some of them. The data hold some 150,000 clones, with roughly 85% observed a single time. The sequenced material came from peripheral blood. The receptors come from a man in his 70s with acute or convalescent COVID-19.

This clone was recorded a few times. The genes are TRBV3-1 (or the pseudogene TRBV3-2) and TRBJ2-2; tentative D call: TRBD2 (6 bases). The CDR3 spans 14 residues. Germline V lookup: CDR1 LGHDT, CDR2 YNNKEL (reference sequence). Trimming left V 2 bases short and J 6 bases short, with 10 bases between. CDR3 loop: CASSQSPGAGELFF. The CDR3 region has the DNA TGTGCCAGCAGCCAATCCCCGGGAGCCGGGGAGCTGTTTTTT.

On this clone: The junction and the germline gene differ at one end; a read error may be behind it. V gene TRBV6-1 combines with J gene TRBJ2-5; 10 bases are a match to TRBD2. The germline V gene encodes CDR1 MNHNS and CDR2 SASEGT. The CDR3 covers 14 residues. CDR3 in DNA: TGTGCCAGCAGAGAAGCGGGAGGGAAAGAGACCCAGTACTTC. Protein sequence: CASREAGGKETQYF.

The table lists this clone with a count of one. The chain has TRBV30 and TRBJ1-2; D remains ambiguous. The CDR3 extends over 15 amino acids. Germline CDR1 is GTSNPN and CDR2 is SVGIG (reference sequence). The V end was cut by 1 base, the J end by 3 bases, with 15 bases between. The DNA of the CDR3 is TGTGCCTGGAGTGGGAGGATGGGAGGTTACTATGGCTACACCTTC. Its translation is CAWSGRMGGYYGYTF.

CDR3 protein: CASSLTGAFFTEAFF. CDR3 nucleotide sequence: TGTGCCAGCAGTTTGACAGGGGCCTTTTTCACTGAAGCTTTCTTT. The V and J genes are TRBV27 and TRBJ1-1, with 8 bases fitting TRBD1. The ends lost 3 bases at V and 4 bases at J; junction bases unmatched: 7. This CDR3 is built from 15 residues. The germline V gene encodes CDR1 MNHEY and CDR2 SMNVEV (reference sequence).

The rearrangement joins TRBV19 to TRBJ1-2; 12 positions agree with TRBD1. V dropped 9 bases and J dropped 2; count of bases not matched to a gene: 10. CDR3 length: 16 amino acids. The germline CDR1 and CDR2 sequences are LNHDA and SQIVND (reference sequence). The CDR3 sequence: CASGPGQGAPNYGYTF. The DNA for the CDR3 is TGTGCCAGCGGTCCGGGACAGGGGGCGCCGAACTATGGCTACACCTTC. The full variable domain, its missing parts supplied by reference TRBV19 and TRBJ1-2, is DGGITQSPKYLFRKEGQNVTLSCEQNLNHDAMYWYRQDPGQGLRLIYYSQIVNDFQKGDIAEGYSVSREKKESFPLTVTSAQKNPTAFYLCASGPGQGAPNYGYTFGSGTRLTVV.

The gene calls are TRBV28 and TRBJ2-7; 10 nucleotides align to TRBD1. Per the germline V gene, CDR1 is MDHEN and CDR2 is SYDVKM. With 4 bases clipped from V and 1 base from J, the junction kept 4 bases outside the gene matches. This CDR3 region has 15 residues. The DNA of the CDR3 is TGTGCCAGCAGTTACACGGGACAGGGGTCCTACGAGCAGTACTTC. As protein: CASSYTGQGSYEQYF.

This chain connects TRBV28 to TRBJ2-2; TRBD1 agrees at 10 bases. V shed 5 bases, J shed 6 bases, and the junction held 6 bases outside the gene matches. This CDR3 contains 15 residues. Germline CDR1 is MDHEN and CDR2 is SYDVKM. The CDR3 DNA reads TGTGCCAGCAGTGCCGGGACAGGGGTTCCCGGGGAGCTGTTTTTT. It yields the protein CASSAGTGVPGELFF. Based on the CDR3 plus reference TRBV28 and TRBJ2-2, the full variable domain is DVKVTQSSRYLVKRTGEKVFLECVQDMDHENMFWYRQDPGLGLRLIYFSYDVKMKEKGDIPEGYSVSREKKERFSLILESASTNQTSMYLCASSAGTGVPGELFFGEGSRLTVL.

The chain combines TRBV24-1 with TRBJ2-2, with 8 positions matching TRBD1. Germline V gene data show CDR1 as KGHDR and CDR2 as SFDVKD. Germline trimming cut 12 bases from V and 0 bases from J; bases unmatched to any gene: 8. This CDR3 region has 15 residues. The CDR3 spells CASGTGFANTGELFF. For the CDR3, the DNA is TGTGCCTCCGGGACAGGATTCGCGAACACCGGGGAGCTGTTTTTT.

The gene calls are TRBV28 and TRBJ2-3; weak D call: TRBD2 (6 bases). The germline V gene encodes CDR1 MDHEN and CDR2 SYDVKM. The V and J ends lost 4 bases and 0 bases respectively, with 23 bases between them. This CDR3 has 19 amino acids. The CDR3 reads CASSSGRWPSAHSTDTQYF. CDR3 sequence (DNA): TGTGCCAGCAGTTCGGGACGATGGCCTAGCGCCCATAGCACAGATACGCAGTATTTT.

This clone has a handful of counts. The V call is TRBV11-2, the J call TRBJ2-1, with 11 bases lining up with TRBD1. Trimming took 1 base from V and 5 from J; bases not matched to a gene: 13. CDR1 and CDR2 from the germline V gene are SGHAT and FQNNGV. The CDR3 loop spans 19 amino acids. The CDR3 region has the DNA TGTGCCAGCAGCTTAGCTGTTTCAGCCGGGACAGGGGGAAACAATGAGCAGTTCTTC. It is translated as CASSLAVSAGTGGNNEQFF.

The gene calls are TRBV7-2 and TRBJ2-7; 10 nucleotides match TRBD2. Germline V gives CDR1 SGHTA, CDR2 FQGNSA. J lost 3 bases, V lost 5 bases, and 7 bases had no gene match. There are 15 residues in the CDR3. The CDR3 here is CASSIVAGGGYEQYF. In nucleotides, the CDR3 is TGTGCCAGCAGCATCGTAGCGGGAGGAGGCTACGAGCAGTACTTC.

CDR3 region: CASSWAGRGANSPLHF. The CDR3 coding sequence is TGTGCCAGCAGCTGGGCGGGGAGGGGGGCTAATTCACCCCTCCACTTT. This rearrangement joins TRBV7-2 to TRBJ1-6; maybe TRBD1 (6 bases). The germline V and J ends were trimmed by 4 bases and 6 bases, with 16 bases remaining between them. The length of the CDR3 is 16 residues. In germline, CDR1 is SGHTA, CDR2 FQGNSA.

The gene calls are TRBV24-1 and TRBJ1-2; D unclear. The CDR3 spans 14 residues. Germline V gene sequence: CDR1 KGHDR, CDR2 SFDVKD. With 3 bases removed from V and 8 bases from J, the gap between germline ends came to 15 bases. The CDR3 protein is CATSDPGRGSGYTF. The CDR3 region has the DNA TGTGCCACCAGTGATCCTGGCAGAGGGTCCGGCTACACCTTC.

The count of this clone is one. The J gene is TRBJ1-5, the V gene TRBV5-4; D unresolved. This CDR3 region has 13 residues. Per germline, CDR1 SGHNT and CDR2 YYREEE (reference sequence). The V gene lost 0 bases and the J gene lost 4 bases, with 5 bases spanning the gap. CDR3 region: CASSLDENQPQHF. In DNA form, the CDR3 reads TGTGCCAGCAGCTTGGACGAGAATCAGCCCCAGCATTTT.

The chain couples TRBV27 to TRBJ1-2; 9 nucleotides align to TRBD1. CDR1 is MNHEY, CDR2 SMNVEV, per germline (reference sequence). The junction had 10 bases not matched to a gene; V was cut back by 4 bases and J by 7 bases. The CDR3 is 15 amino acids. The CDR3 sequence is CASSWNLQGAGGYTF. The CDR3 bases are TGTGCCAGCAGTTGGAACCTACAGGGGGCGGGTGGCTACACCTTC.

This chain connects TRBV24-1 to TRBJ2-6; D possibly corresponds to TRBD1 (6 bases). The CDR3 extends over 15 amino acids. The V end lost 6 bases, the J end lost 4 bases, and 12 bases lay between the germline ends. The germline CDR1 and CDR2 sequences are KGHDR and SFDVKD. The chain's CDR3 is CATSPDSPGANVLTF. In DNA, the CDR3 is TGTGCCACCAGTCCGGACAGTCCAGGGGCCAACGTCCTGACTTTC.

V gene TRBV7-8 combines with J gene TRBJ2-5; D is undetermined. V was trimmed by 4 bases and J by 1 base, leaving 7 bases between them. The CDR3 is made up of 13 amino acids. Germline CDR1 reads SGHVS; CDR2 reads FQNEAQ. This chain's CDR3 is CASSSSRQETQYF. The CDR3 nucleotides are TGTGCCAGCAGCTCCTCCCGCCAAGAGACCCAGTACTTC.

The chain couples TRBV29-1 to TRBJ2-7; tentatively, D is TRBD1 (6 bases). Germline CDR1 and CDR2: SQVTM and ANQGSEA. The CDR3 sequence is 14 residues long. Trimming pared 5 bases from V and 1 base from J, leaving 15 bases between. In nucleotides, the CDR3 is TGCAGCGTTCCGGACCCTAGGGGGTCCTACGAGCAGTACTTC. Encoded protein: CSVPDPRGSYEQYF.

CDR3 region: CASRTTGTDTQYF. CDR3 DNA: TGTGCCAGCAGAACGACAGGAACAGATACGCAGTATTTT. This chain links TRBV25-1 with TRBJ2-3; perhaps TRBD1 as D (6 bases). V dropped 6 bases and J dropped 3 bases, with 10 bases sitting between them. This CDR3 has 13 amino acids. The germline gives CDR1 MGHDK, CDR2 SYGVNS. Variable domain in full (rest from reference TRBV25-1 and TRBJ2-3): EADIYQTPRYLVIGTGKKITLECSQTMGHDKMYWYQQDPGMELHLIHYSYGVNSTEKGDLSSESTVSRIRTEHFPLTLESARPSHTSQYLCASRTTGTDTQYFGPGTRLTVL.

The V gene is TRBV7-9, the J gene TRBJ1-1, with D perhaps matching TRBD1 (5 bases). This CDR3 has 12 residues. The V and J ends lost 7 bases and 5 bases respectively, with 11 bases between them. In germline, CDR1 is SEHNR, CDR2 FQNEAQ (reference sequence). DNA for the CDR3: TGTGCCAGCACCGCGACAGAAACTGAAGCTTTCTTT. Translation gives CASTATETEAFF.

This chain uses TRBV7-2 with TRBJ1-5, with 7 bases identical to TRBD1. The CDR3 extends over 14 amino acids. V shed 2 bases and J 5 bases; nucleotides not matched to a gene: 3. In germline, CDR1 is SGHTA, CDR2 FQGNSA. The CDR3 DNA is TGTGCCAGCAGCTTAAGGGGGCCAGATCAGCCCCAGCATTTT. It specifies CASSLRGPDQPQHF.

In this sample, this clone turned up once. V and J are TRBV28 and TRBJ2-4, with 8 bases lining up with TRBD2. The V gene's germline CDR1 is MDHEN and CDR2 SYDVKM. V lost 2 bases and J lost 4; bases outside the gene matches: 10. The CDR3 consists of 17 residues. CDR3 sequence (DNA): TGTGCCAGCAGTTTAAATGCAGCGGGAGACGATAAAAACATTCAGTACTTC. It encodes CASSLNAAGDDKNIQYF.

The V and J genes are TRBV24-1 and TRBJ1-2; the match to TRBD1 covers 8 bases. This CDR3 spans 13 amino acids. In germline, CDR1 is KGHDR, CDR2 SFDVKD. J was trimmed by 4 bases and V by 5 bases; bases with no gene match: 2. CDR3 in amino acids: CATSADRGYGYTF. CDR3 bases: TGTGCCACCAGTGCTGACAGGGGCTATGGCTACACCTTC.

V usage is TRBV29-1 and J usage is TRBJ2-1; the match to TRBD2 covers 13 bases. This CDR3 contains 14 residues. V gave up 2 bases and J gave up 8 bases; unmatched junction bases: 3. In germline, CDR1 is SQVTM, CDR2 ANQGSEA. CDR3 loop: CSVERTSGSYEQFF. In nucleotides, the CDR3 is TGCAGCGTTGAAAGGACTAGCGGGAGCTATGAGCAGTTCTTC.

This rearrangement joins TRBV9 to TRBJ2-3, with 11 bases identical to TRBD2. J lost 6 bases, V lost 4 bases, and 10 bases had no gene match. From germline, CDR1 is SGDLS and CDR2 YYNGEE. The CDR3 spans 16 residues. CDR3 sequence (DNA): TGTGCCAGCAGCATTCATCTAGCGGGAGGATCTGATACGCAGTATTTT. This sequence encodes CASSIHLAGGSDTQYF.

The CDR3 sequence: CASSLNGGTGELFF. Here the CDR3 DNA reads TGTGCCAGCAGCTTAAACGGGGGCACCGGGGAGCTGTTTTTT. The genes are TRBV7-3 and TRBJ2-2; a possible D gene is TRBD2 (6 bases). The germline V and J ends were trimmed by 1 base and 4 bases, with 7 bases remaining between them. Germline CDR1 is SGHTA and CDR2 is FQGTGA. CDR3 length: 14 residues.